One and the same sample provided the 14 T cell receptor beta chains below, sequenced in a study of blood T cell repertoires in COVID-19. TCRdb's copy holds only in-frame clones and misses some; the assay was immunoSEQ multiplex PCR. The sample carries about 58,000 clones, more than 70% recorded once. The sequencing input was peripheral blood. Source of these receptors: a woman between 45 and 60 years old with active or convalescent COVID-19.

This sequence joins TRBV7-9 and TRBJ1-4; no reliable D call. The ends were cut back, 1 base at V and 5 bases at J, with 17 bases in the middle. The CDR3 runs to 17 residues. The germline gives CDR1 SEHNR, CDR2 FQNEAQ (reference sequence). The CDR3 protein is CASSLGPVQELNEKLFF. CDR3 coding DNA: TGTGCCAGCAGCTTAGGTCCGGTTCAAGAGTTGAATGAAAAACTGTTTTTT.

The chain employs TRBV6-1 and TRBJ2-2; 9 nucleotides agree with TRBD1. The CDR3 length is 16 residues. Losses at the gene ends were 1 base for V and 5 bases for J; bases not matched to a gene: 5. Germline V gene lookup returns CDR1 MNHNS and CDR2 SASEGT. CDR3 region: CASSEGIGQGTGELFF. CDR3 nucleotide sequence: TGTGCCAGCAGTGAAGGTATAGGACAGGGGACCGGGGAGCTGTTTTTT.

The chain has TRBV6-1 and TRBJ2-7; the D gene is possibly TRBD2 (6 bases). V was clipped by 2 bases and J by 1 base, with 12 bases between them. The CDR3 spans 15 residues. CDR1 and CDR2 (germline): MNHNS, SASEGT. CDR3 in amino acids: CASSEITGASYEQYF. The CDR3 DNA follows: TGTGCCAGCAGTGAAATCACGGGAGCATCCTACGAGCAGTACTTC.

Remarks on this clone: The same CDR3 can be traced to other DNA sequences in this sample. The chain combines TRBV7-3 with TRBJ2-2, with D maybe TRBD2 (5 bases). The CDR3 consists of 12 residues. CDR1 and CDR2 from the germline V gene are SGHTA and FQGTGA. V shed 4 bases and J shed 6 bases, with 6 bases lying between them. CDR3 loop: CASSSGSGELFF. In DNA, the CDR3 is TGTGCCAGCAGCTCGGGGTCCGGGGAGCTGTTTTTT.

The chain links TRBV7-7 to TRBJ2-7, with 8 bases identical to TRBD2. The CDR3 covers 13 residues. The V gene's germline CDR1 is SSHAT and CDR2 FNYEAQ (reference sequence). This CDR3 is CASGKQGSSEQYF. CDR3 DNA sequence: TGTGCTAGCGGGAAACAGGGCTCGAGCGAGCAGTACTTC. Drawing the rest from reference TRBV7-7 and TRBJ2-7, the complete variable domain is GAGVSQSPRYKVTKRGQDVTLRCDPISSHATLYWYQQALGQGPEFLTYFNYEAQPDKSGLPSDRFSAERPEGSISTLTIQRTEQRDSAMYRCASGKQGSSEQYFGPGTRLTVT.

This clone was recorded only once. The J gene is TRBJ2-1, the V gene TRBV2, with a weak D call TRBD2 (5 bases). The V end lost 6 bases, the J end lost 0 bases, and 6 bases lay between the germline ends. Germline V gives CDR1 SNHLY, CDR2 FYNNEI. The CDR3 is 13 amino acids. CDR3 region: CASSGISYNEQFF. In DNA, the CDR3 is TGTGCCAGCAGCGGGATCTCCTACAATGAGCAGTTCTTC. The full variable domain, in which reference TRBV2 and TRBJ2-1 provide the parts outside the CDR3, is EPEVTQTPSHQVTQMGQEVILRCVPISNHLYFYWYRQILGQKVEFLVSFYNNEISEKSEIFDDQFSVERPDGSNFTLKIRSTKLEDSAMYFCASSGISYNEQFFGPGTRLTVL.

The rearrangement links TRBV19 to TRBJ2-7; possible D gene TRBD2, 5 bases. The CDR3 is 14 amino acids. CDR1 is LNHDA, CDR2 SQIVND, per germline (reference sequence). V lost 1 base and J 3 bases, leaving 10 bases between the germline ends. CDR3 DNA: TGTGCCAGTAGTATAGGTCCAACTAGCTACGAGCAGTACTTC. Translating gives CASSIGPTSYEQYF.

The chain is built from TRBV5-1 and TRBJ2-7, with 8 bases that match TRBD2. J gave up 2 bases and V 7 bases, and 11 bases lay outside the gene matches. The CDR3 is 15 amino acids. Looked up from germline, CDR1 is SGHRS and CDR2 is YFSETQ. The CDR3 DNA reads TGCGCCAGCGCACTAGCGGCGACTAAAACCTACGAGCAGTACTTC. It codes for CASALAATKTYEQYF.

The chain links TRBV10-2 to TRBJ1-2; TRBD1 agrees at 9 bases. Trimming took 6 bases from V and 3 from J; bases not matched to a gene: 8. The V gene's germline CDR1 is WSHSY and CDR2 SAAADI. CDR3 length: 15 residues. The CDR3, as DNA: TGCGCCAGCAGGGGGATGGACAGGGGAGACTATGGCTACACCTTC. This gives the protein CASRGMDRGDYGYTF.

In this sample, this clone turned up a few times. The rearrangement links TRBV2 to TRBJ2-5; D unclear. The CDR3 is 12 amino acids. The ends were cut back, 7 bases at V and 0 bases at J, with 6 bases in the middle. CDR1 and CDR2 (germline): SNHLY, FYNNEI. The chain's CDR3 is CASMEYQETQYF. For the CDR3, the DNA is TGTGCCAGCATGGAGTACCAAGAGACCCAGTACTTC.

The rearrangement links TRBV7-8 to TRBJ2-3; D may be TRBD2 (5 bases). V was trimmed by 5 bases and J by 1 base, leaving 10 bases between them. CDR1 is SGHVS and CDR2 is FQNEAQ in the germline V gene. This CDR3 spans 14 amino acids. The CDR3 DNA follows: TGTGCCAGCAGCCCACAACTAGGCACAGATACGCAGTATTTT. This translates into CASSPQLGTDTQYF.

CDR3 bases: TGTGCCAGCAGCCTGGAATGGGTAGCGGGAGTGGAGCAGTTCTTC. Residues: CASSLEWVAGVEQFF. The chain carries TRBV3-1 (or the pseudogene TRBV3-2) and TRBJ2-1; TRBD2 aligns across 9 bases. This CDR3 has 15 residues. Per the germline V gene, CDR1 is LGHDT and CDR2 is YNNKEL (reference sequence). The V segment lost 4 bases and the J segment 10 bases; nucleotides outside the gene matches: 11.

The chain couples TRBV14 to TRBJ1-1, with D tentatively TRBD1 (6 bases). From germline, CDR1 is SGHDN and CDR2 FVKESK. CDR3 length: 14 amino acids. V lost 1 base to trimming and J lost 4 bases, with 10 bases between them. The CDR3 reads CASSQVRDTTEAFF. The CDR3 nucleotides read TGTGCCAGCAGCCAAGTAAGGGACACCACTGAAGCTTTCTTT.

The gene calls are TRBV5-1 and TRBJ2-7; 7 bases map to TRBD1. CDR1 is SGHRS, CDR2 YFSETQ, per germline. CDR3 length: 15 residues. The trim removed 7 bases at V and 2 bases at J, leaving 12 bases unmatched. The CDR3: CASSTGTDYTYEQYF. The CDR3 DNA follows: TGCGCCAGCTCAACCGGGACAGATTACACCTACGAGCAGTACTTC.